The T cell receptor beta chain under discussion was sequenced for a study of blood T cell repertoires in COVID-19. In the original analysis: Scientists estimated how many nucleated cells there were by amplifying reference gene primers. Sequenced by immunoSEQ multiplex PCR; TCRdb stores in-frame clones only, minus some. The V and J calls and the clone size are those of that table, but D and trimming were determined from the DNA. The table lists fewer than 60,000 clones, roughly nine tenths of them singletons. The CDR3 has 13 residues. V lost 5 bases and J 4 bases, leaving 11 bases between the germline ends. In germline, CDR1 is SEHNR, CDR2 FQNEAQ (reference sequence).

This clonotype was obtained from a man at least 80 years old with active or convalescent COVID-19. V usage is TRBV7-9 and J usage is TRBJ1-2; D possibly corresponds to TRBD1 (5 bases). Sequenced material: peripheral blood. CDR3 in DNA: TGTGCCAGCAGCCCCACGGGGGGCTATGGCTACACCTTC. Translating it yields CASSPTGGYGYTF.